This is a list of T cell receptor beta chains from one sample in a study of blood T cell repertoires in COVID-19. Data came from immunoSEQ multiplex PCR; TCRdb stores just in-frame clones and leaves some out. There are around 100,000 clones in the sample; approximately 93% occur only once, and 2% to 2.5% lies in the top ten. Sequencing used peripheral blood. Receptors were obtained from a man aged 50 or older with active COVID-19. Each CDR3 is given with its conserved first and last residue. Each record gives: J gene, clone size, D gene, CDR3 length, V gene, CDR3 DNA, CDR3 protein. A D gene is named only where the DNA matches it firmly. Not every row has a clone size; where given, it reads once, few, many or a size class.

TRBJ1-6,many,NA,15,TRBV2,TGTGCCAGCAGTGAAACCCCCACAGCCAATTCACCCCTCCACTTT,CASSETPTANSPLHF
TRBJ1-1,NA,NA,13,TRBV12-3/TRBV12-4,TGTGCCAGCAGCCAAGGGGTGAACACTGAAGCTTTCTTT,CASSQGVNTEAFF
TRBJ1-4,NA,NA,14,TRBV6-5,TGTGCCAGCAGGGCAGGGAACTTGAATGAAAAACTGTTTTTT,CASRAGNLNEKLFF
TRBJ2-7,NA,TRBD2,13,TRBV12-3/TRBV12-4,TGTGCCAGCAGAGCGGGGCGTTCCTACGAGCAGTACTTC,CASRAGRSYEQYF
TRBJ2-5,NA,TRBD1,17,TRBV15,TGTGCCACCAGCAGAGATTTGGACAGGGGTGGGCAAGAGACCCAGTACTTC,CATSRDLDRGGQETQYF
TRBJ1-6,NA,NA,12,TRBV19,TGTGCCAGTAGTATTGGACAGTCCCCCCTCCACTTT,CASSIGQSPLHF
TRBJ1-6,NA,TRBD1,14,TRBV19,TGTGCCAGTAGGAGACAGGGCGATACTTCACCCCTCCACTTT,CASRRQGDTSPLHF
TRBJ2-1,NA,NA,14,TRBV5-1,TGCGCCAGCAGCTTGGGACAGGCTTACAATGAGCAGTTCTTC,CASSLGQAYNEQFF
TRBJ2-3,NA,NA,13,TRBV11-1,TGTGCCAGCAGACAGGGATGGGTAGATACGCAGTATTTT,CASRQGWVDTQYF
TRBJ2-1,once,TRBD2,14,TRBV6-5,TGTGCCAGCAGTTCCGGGACTAGCGGAGGAGAGCAGTTCTTC,CASSSGTSGGEQFF
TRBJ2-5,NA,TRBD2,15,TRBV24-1,TGTGCCACCAGTGATTTCGCTAGCGGCCAAGAGACCCAGTACTTC,CATSDFASGQETQYF
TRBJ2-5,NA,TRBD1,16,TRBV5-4,TGTGCCAGCAGCTTATCTACAGGGGTGGGCCAAGAGACCCAGTACTTC,CASSLSTGVGQETQYF
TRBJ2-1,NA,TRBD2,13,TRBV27,TGTGCCAGCAGACTAGCGGGGGGACTTGAGCAGTTCTTC,CASRLAGGLEQFF
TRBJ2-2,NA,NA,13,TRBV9,TGTGCCAGCAGCGTAGAGGGGGATGGGGAGCTGTTTTTT,CASSVEGDGELFF
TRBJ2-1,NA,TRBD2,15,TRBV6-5,TGTGCCAGCCTAGCGGGGGGTAGCTCCTACAATGAGCAGTTCTTC,CASLAGGSSYNEQFF
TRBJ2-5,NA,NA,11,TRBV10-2,TGCGCCAGCGGGGCAGTGGAGACCCAGTACTTC,CASGAVETQYF
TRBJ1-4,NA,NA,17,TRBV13,TGTGCCAGCAGCTATTCCTTTTTACAGGGAGATAATGAAAAACTGTTTTTT,CASSYSFLQGDNEKLFF
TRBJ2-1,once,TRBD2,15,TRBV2,TGTGCCAGCAGAAGCGGGGGGGCATCCTACAATGAGCAGTTCTTC,CASRSGGASYNEQFF
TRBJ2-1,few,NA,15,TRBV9,TGTGCCAGCAGCGTAGGTGCGGGGAACTACAATGAGCAGTTCTTC,CASSVGAGNYNEQFF
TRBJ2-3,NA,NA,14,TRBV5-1,TGCGCCAGCAGCCCAACACCCAGCACAGATACGCAGTATTTT,CASSPTPSTDTQYF
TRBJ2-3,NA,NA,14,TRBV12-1,TGTGCCAGCAGCTTTGGCGCCCCCTGTGATACGCAGTATTTT,CASSFGAPCDTQYF
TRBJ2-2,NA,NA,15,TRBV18,TGTGCCAGCTCACCACGAGGGTCGGGCACCGGGGAGCTGTTTTTT,CASSPRGSGTGELFF
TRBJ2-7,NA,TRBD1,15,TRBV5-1,TGCGCCAGCAGCGACGGACAGGGAAGCTCCTACGAGCAGTACTTC,CASSDGQGSSYEQYF
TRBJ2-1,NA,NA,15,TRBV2,TGTGCCAGCAGTGTGGACAGAAGCTCCTACAATGAGCAGTTCTTC,CASSVDRSSYNEQFF